The 24 T cell receptor beta chains presented below share a single source sample, sequenced in a study of CXCR3-negative and CXCR3-positive naive CD8 T cells. Libraries were UMI-labeled 5' RACE TRB cDNA. TCRdb re-called the 5' RACE reads and catalogs CDR3 proteins one per entry, DNA excluded. The sample data list about 8,000 distinct CDR3 sequences. The specimen sequenced was naive CXCR3- CD8+ T cells from blood. Subset given: CD45RO-CCR7+CD27+CD95- naive CD8+ T cells lacking CXCR3 (TNR3-). These receptors all come from a human donor in good health. Some clones in this sample may be carry-over from other donors' samples.

V usage is TRBV7-2 and J usage is TRBJ1-1. CDR3 length: 15 residues. Per the germline V gene, CDR1 is SGHTA and CDR2 is FQGNSA. CDR3 region: CASSPWADLNTEAFF.

Measured by frequency, this clonotype is medium-sized (0.01 to 0.1%). The chain combines TRBV19 with TRBJ1-1; TCRdb selects TRBD1, and the lack of DNA leaves this call unchecked. This CDR3 is 15 amino acids long. Germline V gene data show CDR1 as LNHDA and CDR2 as SQIVND (reference sequence). Here the CDR3 reads CASSQKGPLNTEAFF. Full variable domain (outside the CDR3, taken from reference TRBV19 and TRBJ1-1): DGGITQSPKYLFRKEGQNVTLSCEQNLNHDAMYWYRQDPGQGLRLIYYSQIVNDFQKGDIAEGYSVSREKKESFPLTVTSAQKNPTAFYLCASSQKGPLNTEAFFGQGTRLTVV.

The chain links TRBV19 to TRBJ2-1; TCRdb lists TRBD1, though no DNA is available to test this call. The CDR3 contains 14 residues. Germline V CDR1 and CDR2: LNHDA, SQIVND (reference sequence). The CDR3 protein is CASSIRTGGDEQFF.

The V and J genes are TRBV29-1 and TRBJ2-4; TCRdb calls TRBD2, which cannot be checked without DNA. Germline V gene lookup returns CDR1 SQVTM and CDR2 ANQGSEA. The length of the CDR3 is 13 residues. The CDR3 reads CSVGSGPQGIQYF.

This rearrangement joins TRBV6-5 to TRBJ2-3; the TRBD2 assignment by TCRdb is unverifiable without DNA. This CDR3 has 17 residues. Germline CDR1 and CDR2: MNHEY and SVGAGI. CDR3: CASSFQAAVPGGDTQYF.

Its frequency marks this clonotype as medium-sized. The CDR3 loop is CASSLAPRGFSGYTF. The chain carries TRBV7-8 and TRBJ1-2. Germline CDR1 reads SGHVS; CDR2 reads FQNEAQ. This CDR3 spans 15 amino acids.

The chain employs TRBV29-1 and TRBJ2-1; the TRBD1 assignment by TCRdb is unverifiable without DNA. The CDR3 totals 13 residues. Germline values: CDR1 SQVTM, CDR2 ANQGSEA. CDR3 loop: CSAGARGNNEQFF.

This chain joins TRBV28 and TRBJ1-2; lacking DNA, the TRBD1 call made by TCRdb goes unchecked. CDR3 length: 15 amino acids. The V gene's germline CDR1 is MDHEN and CDR2 SYDVKM. The CDR3 loop reads CASSLVPRDRVGYTF.

The gene calls are TRBV5-5 and TRBJ1-2; the TCRdb call, TRBD1, lacks DNA for checking. The germline V gene has CDR1 SGHKS and CDR2 YYEKEE (reference sequence). This CDR3 spans 16 amino acids. This CDR3 is CASSSRVQRRQHGYTF. Variable domain in full (rest from reference TRBV5-5 and TRBJ1-2): DAGVTQSPTHLIKTRGQQVTLRCSPISGHKSVSWYQQVLGQGPQFIFQYYEKEERGRGNFPDRFSARQFPNYSSELNVNALLLGDSALYLCASSSRVQRRQHGYTFGSGTRLTVV.

This clonotype is identified as medium-sized from frequency. The chain is built from TRBV29-1 and TRBJ2-7; the TRBD1 assignment by TCRdb is unverifiable without DNA. The CDR3 contains 13 residues. Per germline, CDR1 SQVTM and CDR2 ANQGSEA. The CDR3 sequence is CSVEGDSSYEQYF.

The CDR3 region is CASSIDLEGAATGELFF. The chain carries TRBV19 and TRBJ2-2; the TRBD1 assignment by TCRdb is unverifiable without DNA. The germline CDR1 and CDR2 sequences are LNHDA and SQIVND (reference sequence). The CDR3 has 17 residues.

The chain carries TRBV5-6 and TRBJ2-7; TCRdb indicates TRBD1, and absent DNA this call remains unverified. The CDR3 runs to 14 residues. CDR1 SGHDT and CDR2 YYEEEE come from the germline V gene. This chain's CDR3 is CASSWDRGPLEQYF.

Measured by frequency, this clonotype is medium-sized. The V call is TRBV10-3, the J call TRBJ2-3; the TCRdb D gene call, TRBD2, has no DNA to confirm it. The CDR3 is 13 amino acids. Germline V lookup: CDR1 ENHRY, CDR2 SYGVKD. The CDR3 sequence is CAMRSGSADTQYF.

This clonotype is labeled medium-sized based on frequency. The rearrangement joins TRBV29-1 to TRBJ2-2; TCRdb lists TRBD2, though no DNA is available to test this call. The CDR3 is made up of 14 amino acids. Looked up from germline, CDR1 is SQVTM and CDR2 is ANQGSEA. CDR3 region: CSGGSGRGTGELFF.

This clonotype is identified as medium-sized (0.01 to 0.1%) from frequency. This rearrangement joins TRBV29-1 to TRBJ2-1; the D call of TRBD2 rests on TCRdb alone, since no DNA is present to check it. Germline values: CDR1 SQVTM, CDR2 ANQGSEA. The CDR3 length is 17 residues. CDR3 in amino acids: CSVEGLLARKDYNEQFF.

The chain recombines TRBV20-1 with TRBJ2-1; TCRdb outputs TRBD1, but without DNA this stays unchecked. The CDR3 is 17 amino acids. Germline CDR1 reads DFQATT; CDR2 reads SNEGSKA (reference sequence). This chain's CDR3 is CSARDNRGEAPGYEQFF.

This clonotype registers medium-sized by frequency. V and J are TRBV3-1 and TRBJ2-1; the TCRdb call, TRBD2, lacks DNA for checking. The CDR3 totals 11 residues. In germline, CDR1 is LGHDT, CDR2 YNNKEL (reference sequence). The chain's CDR3 is CASSPGLAQFF.

The rearrangement links TRBV29-1 to TRBJ2-5; with no DNA, the TCRdb D assignment of TRBD2 cannot be verified. The germline gives CDR1 SQVTM, CDR2 ANQGSEA. The CDR3 covers 15 residues. CDR3 in amino acids: CSVDVSGSRKETQYF.

By frequency, this clonotype registers medium-sized (0.01 to 0.1%). This rearrangement joins TRBV7-9 to TRBJ2-5; TCRdb's D call, TRBD2, is unchecked because there is no DNA. CDR1 is SEHNR, CDR2 FQNEAQ, per germline (reference sequence). The CDR3 has 17 residues. CDR3 region: CASSEAFLAGGQETQYF.

This clonotype is medium-sized (0.01 to 0.1%) by frequency. The chain recombines TRBV7-2 with TRBJ1-1; TCRdb's D call, TRBD1, is unchecked because there is no DNA. CDR3 length: 15 residues. Germline V lookup: CDR1 SGHTA, CDR2 FQGNSA. The CDR3 loop is CASSLRTGMNTEAFF.

Frequency places this clonotype as medium-sized. This chain uses TRBV11-2 with TRBJ1-2. This CDR3 comprises 13 residues. Germline lookup yields CDR1 SGHAT and CDR2 FQNNGV. The chain's CDR3 is CASSLETVDGYTF.

Frequency places this clonotype as medium-sized. The rearrangement links TRBV29-1 to TRBJ1-1; TCRdb designates TRBD1, a call that cannot be tested without DNA. The germline gives CDR1 SQVTM, CDR2 ANQGSEA. The CDR3 runs to 14 residues. CDR3 protein: CSVEERLGGIEAFF.

This clonotype is labeled medium-sized (0.01 to 0.1%) based on frequency. The rearrangement links TRBV4-1 to TRBJ1-4; TCRdb names TRBD1, which stays unverified in the absence of DNA. CDR1 is MGHRA, CDR2 YSYEKL, per germline. The CDR3 consists of 14 residues. The CDR3 loop reads CASSQGQGTEKLFF.

The genes are TRBV5-1 and TRBJ2-1; the D call of TRBD2 rests on TCRdb alone, since no DNA is present to check it. CDR1 and CDR2 (germline): SGHRS, YFSETQ. The CDR3 has 16 residues. CDR3 loop: CASSLAGTSSYNEQFF. Together with reference TRBV5-1 and TRBJ2-1, the CDR3 gives the full variable domain: KAGVTQTPRYLIKTRGQQVTLSCSPISGHRSVSWYQQTPGQGLQFLFEYFSETQRNKGNFPGRFSGRQFSNSRSEMNVSTLELGDSALYLCASSLAGTSSYNEQFFGPGTRLTVL.